Shown below are 25 T cell receptor beta chains from a single sample sequenced in a study of identical twins. TCRdb re-called the 5' RACE reads through MiXCR, storing one row per CDR3 protein. Found here are hundreds of thousands of distinct CDR3 sequences, around 5.7% of them singletons; the top ten hold around 1.9%. The sequenced material came from naive T cells sorted from blood. Source of these receptors: a man aged 18 to 35 in good health.

The chain carries TRBV29-1 and TRBJ2-1, with D possibly being TRBD1 or TRBD2 (5 bases each). Germline lookup yields CDR1 SQVTM and CDR2 ANQGSEA. This CDR3 region has 14 residues. V lost 4 bases and J lost 7, with 17 bases in between. The CDR3 is CSVGGVRAGNEQFF. In nucleotides, the CDR3 is TGCAGCGTTGGAGGGGTAAGGGCAGGGAATGAGCAGTTCTTC.

This clonotype was seen ten or more times. This rearrangement joins TRBV6-5 to TRBJ2-2; D is unresolved. Between the trimmed V and J ends, which lost 7 bases and 6 bases, there was a span of 6 bases. Germline V gene sequence: CDR1 MNHEY, CDR2 SVGAGI. This CDR3 contains 11 residues. The CDR3 bases are TGTGCCAGCATAAACTCCGGGGAGCTGTTTTTT. Translation gives CASINSGELFF.

This clonotype was seen a few times. The chain uses TRBV5-1 and TRBJ2-3; TRBD2 matches 13 bases. Germline V CDR1 and CDR2: SGHRS, YFSETQ. The CDR3 is made up of 18 amino acids. J lost 1 base, V lost 4 bases, and 9 bases had no gene match. In DNA form, the CDR3 reads TGCGCCAGCAGCCCGGCGGGACTAGCGGGATCTGGCACAGATACGCAGTATTTT. This encodes CASSPAGLAGSGTDTQYF.

This clonotype was recorded at least ten times. The rearrangement joins TRBV5-1 to TRBJ1-1; 9 positions agree with TRBD1. The V and J ends lost 4 bases and 8 bases, in that order; junction bases with no gene match: 3. The CDR3 is 12 residues long. Germline CDR1 SGHRS, CDR2 YFSETQ. The CDR3 nucleotides read TGCGCCAGCAGCACGGGACAGGGAGAAGCTTTCTTT. The encoded protein is CASSTGQGEAFF.

In this sample, this clonotype turned up many times. The chain joins TRBV29-1 to TRBJ2-1; the D gene is possibly TRBD1 (6 bases). V lost 2 bases, J lost 2 bases, and 7 bases lay in between. The CDR3 has 13 residues. Per the germline V gene, CDR1 is SQVTM and CDR2 is ANQGSEA. The CDR3: CSVEQGTYNEQFF. CDR3 nucleotide sequence: TGCAGCGTTGAACAGGGGACCTACAATGAGCAGTTCTTC.

This clonotype has at least ten counts. V and J are TRBV18 and TRBJ2-2; possible D gene TRBD2, 5 bases. Trimming took off 2 bases at V and 6 bases at J, with 7 bases between the two ends. The germline V gene encodes CDR1 KGHSH and CDR2 LQKENI. CDR3 size: 13 residues. The CDR3 region has the DNA TGTGCCAGCTCACCATGGGGAGCCGGGGAGCTGTTTTTT. This translates into CASSPWGAGELFF. Combining the CDR3 with reference TRBV18 and TRBJ2-2 gives the whole variable domain NAGVMQNPRHLVRRRGQEARLRCSPMKGHSHVYWYRQLPEEGLKFMVYLQKENIIDESGMPKERFSAEFPKEGPSILRIQQVVRGDSAAYFCASSPWGAGELFFGEGSRLTVL.

This clonotype has a count of ten or more. The genes are TRBV29-1 and TRBJ2-1; 8 bases match TRBD2. Trimming removed 6 bases from V and 3 bases from J; junction bases left unmatched: 13. CDR1 SQVTM and CDR2 ANQGSEA come from the germline V gene. The CDR3 is 16 amino acids. The CDR3 DNA follows: TGCAGCGTGAAGGGACACCCGGGACTAGGCTACAATGAGCAGTTCTTC. The encoded protein is CSVKGHPGLGYNEQFF.

This clonotype was counted ten times or more. The V gene is TRBV15, the J gene TRBJ2-3; a weak D match, TRBD2 (5 bases). This CDR3 has 15 residues. Looked up from germline, CDR1 is LNHNV and CDR2 is YYDKDF (reference sequence). Trimming cost V 0 bases and J 3 bases, with 10 bases left between them. CDR3 loop: CATSRDRAETDTQYF. CDR3 nucleotides: TGTGCCACCAGCAGAGATCGAGCGGAAACAGATACGCAGTATTTT.

The chain links TRBV24-1 to TRBJ2-1, with TRBD2 matching 10 bases. J was trimmed by 8 bases and V by 4 bases; bases with no gene match: 7. The V gene's germline CDR1 is KGHDR and CDR2 SFDVKD. The CDR3 totals 15 residues. CDR3 DNA: TGTGCCACCAGTGACCTAGCGGGAGAGGCCGATGAGCAGTTCTTC. Protein: CATSDLAGEADEQFF.

This clonotype came up many times. This rearrangement joins TRBV10-3 to TRBJ1-2; TRBD1 matches 7 bases. CDR1 and CDR2 (germline): ENHRY, SYGVKD. After removal of 4 bases from V and 2 bases from J, the junction contained 7 bases not matched to a gene. The CDR3 runs to 15 residues. The CDR3 loop is CAISVDRVANYGYTF. CDR3 bases: TGTGCCATCAGTGTTGACAGGGTGGCCAACTATGGCTACACCTTC.

This clonotype was observed a few times. V and J are TRBV10-3 and TRBJ2-7; 8 nucleotides line up with TRBD1. The CDR3 loop spans 14 amino acids. The germline CDR1 and CDR2 sequences are ENHRY and SYGVKD. Trimming at V came to 8 bases and at J to 4 bases, leaving 10 bases not matched to a gene. CDR3 DNA: TGTGCCATCGGAGGCCGGGACAGGATGTACGAGCAGTACTTC. Its protein product is CAIGGRDRMYEQYF.

The V and J genes are TRBV4-1 and TRBJ2-5; perhaps TRBD1 as D (6 bases). This CDR3 contains 16 residues. Trimming pared 5 bases from V and 1 base from J, leaving 17 bases between. The germline V gene has CDR1 MGHRA and CDR2 YSYEKL. The CDR3 DNA reads as TGCGCCAGCAGCGACGGACAGTTTCCCTCCCAAGAGACCCAGTACTTC. This encodes CASSDGQFPSQETQYF.

The CDR3 DNA sequence: TGCAGCGTCCGAGGTCTAGCGGTGAACACCGGGGAGCTGTTTTTT. This sequence encodes CSVRGLAVNTGELFF. The rearrangement links TRBV29-1 to TRBJ2-2; 7 positions agree with TRBD2. CDR1 is SQVTM, CDR2 ANQGSEA, per germline. Unmatched junction bases numbered 8, after V lost 6 bases and J lost 1 base. This CDR3 has 15 amino acids.

The chain combines TRBV27 with TRBJ1-6; 7 bases align to TRBD1. CDR3 size: 17 residues. Germline assignment: CDR1 MNHEY and CDR2 SMNVEV (reference sequence). V lost 6 bases, J lost 7 bases, and 15 bases stayed unmatched. The CDR3 DNA reads TGTGCCAGCAGCTCACCAGGTTCGACAGGGCGGAATTCACCCCTCCACTTT. Protein product: CASSSPGSTGRNSPLHF.

This clonotype was detected ten times or more. The rearrangement joins TRBV29-1 to TRBJ2-5, with D possibly being TRBD1 (5 bases). There are 12 residues in the CDR3. CDR1 SQVTM and CDR2 ANQGSEA come from the germline V gene. With 4 bases removed from V and 3 bases from J, the gap between germline ends came to 9 bases. DNA of the CDR3: TGCAGCGTTGGGCCCAGGGAAGAGACCCAGTACTTC. This codes for CSVGPREETQYF.

The chain carries TRBV12-5 and TRBJ2-3, with D unclear. This CDR3 contains 13 residues. The V end was cut by 3 bases, the J end by 4 bases, with 8 bases between. Germline values: CDR1 LGHNT, CDR2 FRNRAP. CDR3 in amino acids: CASGLGWPDTQYF. The CDR3 DNA reads TGTGCTAGTGGTTTAGGTTGGCCAGATACGCAGTATTTT.

This clonotype appeared many times. The chain recombines TRBV29-1 with TRBJ2-1; D is uncertain. The germline V gene encodes CDR1 SQVTM and CDR2 ANQGSEA. CDR3 length: 13 residues. The V and J ends lost 3 bases and 6 bases respectively, with 12 bases between them. CDR3: CSVDVQAFNEQFF. CDR3 sequence (DNA): TGCAGCGTTGATGTTCAGGCTTTCAATGAGCAGTTCTTC.

The rearrangement uses TRBV21-1 and TRBJ1-5; TRBD1 is the table's D call and was not checked against the DNA. TRBV21-1 is assigned pseudogene status. The CDR3 spans 14 residues. The CDR3 is CASSKGQADQPQHF. CDR3 nucleotides: TGTGCCAGCAGCAAGGGACAGGCCGATCAGCCCCAGCATTTT.

This clonotype was detected a few times. This chain connects TRBV6-1 to TRBJ2-1; 9 positions agree with TRBD1. The CDR3 consists of 13 residues. Germline lookup yields CDR1 MNHNS and CDR2 SASEGT. The ends lost 6 bases at V and 10 bases at J; junction bases unmatched: 7. Written as DNA, the CDR3 is TGTGCCAGCAGCCCGGGACAGGGAACCGAGCAGTTCTTC. It codes for CASSPGQGTEQFF.

This clonotype was observed a handful of times. The J gene is TRBJ2-3, the V gene TRBV27; 12 bases fit TRBD2. CDR1 and CDR2 (germline): MNHEY, SMNVEV (reference sequence). This CDR3 has 16 residues. Losses at the gene ends were 3 bases for V and 6 bases for J; bases not matched to a gene: 7. The CDR3 region is CASSLTSGRPHDTQYF. The CDR3 region has the DNA TGTGCCAGCAGTTTGACTAGCGGGAGACCACACGATACGCAGTATTTT.

This clonotype was detected only a few times. The chain carries TRBV20-1 and TRBJ2-3, with D tentatively TRBD1 (6 bases). V lost 0 bases, J lost 0 bases, and 10 bases lay in between. Germline CDR1 DFQATT, CDR2 SNEGSKA (reference sequence). CDR3 length: 15 amino acids. CDR3 sequence: CSARDNRASTDTQYF. The CDR3 nucleotides read TGCAGTGCTAGAGATAACAGGGCCAGCACAGATACGCAGTATTTT.

Ten or more counts support this clonotype. CDR3 nucleotides: TGTGCCAGCGGAAAGTCGACAGGGGGCAGCTCACCCCTCCACTTT. It encodes CASGKSTGGSSPLHF. The chain employs TRBV12-3 or TRBV12-4 and TRBJ1-6; TRBD1 matches at 10 bases. The CDR3 has 15 amino acids. V was clipped by 8 bases and J by 10 bases; unmatched bases: 11.

This clonotype has at least ten counts. J is TRBJ2-2 and V is TRBV29-1; D unresolved. CDR3 length equals 12 residues. Trimming removed 7 bases from V and 4 bases from J, with 10 bases in between. Looked up from germline, CDR1 is SQVTM and CDR2 is ANQGSEA. Here the CDR3 reads CSADGVTGELFF. The CDR3 coding sequence is TGCAGCGCCGACGGAGTCACCGGGGAGCTGTTTTTT.

This clonotype was observed a handful of times. The chain links TRBV7-2 to TRBJ2-7; D is unclear. V was shortened by 1 base and J by 3 bases, with 7 bases between the two germline ends. CDR1 SGHTA and CDR2 FQGNSA come from the germline V gene. The CDR3 has 13 residues. Here the CDR3 DNA reads TGTGCCAGCAGCTTAGATCCTCACTACGAGCAGTACGTC. Protein sequence: CASSLDPHYEQYV.

The sample holds many counts of this clonotype. The genes are TRBV6-2 or TRBV6-3 and TRBJ1-1, with a tentative D call TRBD1 (6 bases). The germline gives CDR1 MNHEY, CDR2 SVGEGT. The CDR3 is 14 residues long. V lost 7 bases and J 3 bases, leaving 15 bases between the germline ends. DNA for the CDR3: TGTGCCAGCACCCGGGGGCGAGAGGACACTGAAGCTTTCTTT. It encodes CASTRGREDTEAFF.